Each of the 5 T cell receptor beta chains below was sequenced from the same sample in a study of CD8+ T cells in alopecia areata. Stated treatment: oral pan-JAK inhibitor, 5-10 mg twice daily. RNA extraction and reverse transcription yielded cDNA as sequencing template. Clones were sequenced by immunoSEQ multiplex PCR, and TCRdb holds only the in-frame ones, with some missing. The data hold under 150,000 clones, with 65% to 90% observed a single time. Sample: CD8+ T cells sorted from blood, taken at week 4, from a patient treated with tofacitinib. The receptor set was obtained from a human donor with alopecia areata.

The chain combines TRBV9 with TRBJ2-3, with D maybe TRBD1 (7 bases). This CDR3 region has 16 residues. Trimming pared 2 bases from V and 0 bases from J, leaving 13 bases between. Germline-derived CDR1 and CDR2 are SGDLS and YYNGEE. The CDR3 protein is CASSVGRGASTDTQYF. CDR3 DNA sequence: TGTGCCAGCAGCGTTGGCAGGGGGGCTAGCACAGATACGCAGTATTTT.

This chain connects TRBV11-2 to TRBJ2-3; 10 nucleotides match TRBD1. Per germline, CDR1 SGHAT and CDR2 FQNNGV. This CDR3 region has 15 residues. J gave up 2 bases and V 4 bases, and 3 bases lay outside the gene matches. CDR3 residues: CASSSGTGATDTQYF. CDR3 DNA sequence: TGTGCCAGCAGCTCCGGGACAGGGGCCACAGATACGCAGTATTTT.

V and J are TRBV27 and TRBJ2-7, with 8 nucleotides matching TRBD2. The V and J ends lost 2 bases and 2 bases, in that order; junction bases with no gene match: 5. In germline, CDR1 is MNHEY, CDR2 SMNVEV (reference sequence). CDR3 length: 15 amino acids. The CDR3 DNA follows: TGTGCCAGCAGTTTAGAGCGGGGGATCGCCTACGAGCAGTACTTC. Residues: CASSLERGIAYEQYF.

The rearrangement links TRBV6-6 to TRBJ1-5; the match to TRBD1 covers 7 bases. CDR1 and CDR2 (germline): MNHNY, SVGAGI (reference sequence). V trimming: 8 bases; J trimming: 5 bases; junction bases outside the gene matches: 9. The CDR3 spans 14 residues. The CDR3 loop reads CASADRFSYQPQHF. The CDR3 nucleotides read TGTGCCAGCGCGGACAGGTTCTCCTATCAGCCCCAGCATTTT.

A single count supports this clone. The chain has TRBV29-1 and TRBJ2-7; D is possibly TRBD1 (5 bases). CDR3 size: 14 residues. V was shortened by 0 bases and J by 2 bases, with 11 bases between the two germline ends. CDR1 is SQVTM and CDR2 is ANQGSEA in the germline V gene. The chain's CDR3 is CSVEDRGRPYEQYF. The CDR3 coding sequence is TGCAGCGTTGAAGATAGGGGCAGACCCTACGAGCAGTACTTC.